This record concerns one T cell receptor (beta chain) sequence. A Seattle source enrolled patients during active infection and followed them longitudinally. This record comes from a study of blood T cell repertoires in COVID-19. The wider study: Acute and convalescent COVID-19 samples came from the United States, Italy and Spain.

This CDR3 has 17 residues. J gave up 9 bases and V 5 bases, and 17 bases lay outside the gene matches. In germline, CDR1 is SGHAT, CDR2 FQNNGV. Per the original data handling: The authors estimated nucleated cell counts from reference gene primer amplification. Profiled with immunoSEQ multiplex PCR; TCRdb holds only in-frame clones, not every one. The D gene and trimming were derived from the DNA, and the V and J assignments and clone size from that table. This table has about 24,000 clones, about 70% appearing once. The sample taken for sequencing was peripheral blood. This TCR came from a man between 45 and 60 years old with COVID-19, enrolled during active disease. V is TRBV11-2 and J is TRBJ2-2; 8 positions match TRBD2. The CDR3, as DNA: TGTGCCAGCAGCCGATGGACGACGGGACTAGAGGTTCGGGAGCTGTTTTTT. Protein: CASSRWTTGLEVRELFF.